This T cell receptor (beta chain) was found in a study of CD8 T cells in ankylosing spondylitis. Regarding the study as a whole: Within matched ankylosing spondylitis synovial fluid, disease-linked clones were reportedly significantly enriched. Some motif variants had been reported before (in reactive arthritis synovial fluid and blood).

A word on this clonotype: Its matching antigen is unknown.

Trimming shortened V by 4 bases and J by 8 bases, and 19 bases separated the two germline ends. In germline, CDR1 is SGHRS, CDR2 YFSETQ. The CDR3 totals 15 residues. TCRdb fed the 5' RACE reads into MiXCR, producing one record per CDR3 protein. Found here are more than 25,000 distinct CDR3 sequences, approximately 15% of them singletons; the top ten hold about a third. The chain carries TRBV5-1 and TRBJ2-4; tentatively, D is TRBD2 (6 bases). Specimen: blood. The source is a male donor with ankylosing spondylitis or in good health (not recorded which). CDR3 nucleotide sequence: TGCGCCAGCAGCCGTCGAAAGGACTGGGGGGACATTCAGTACTTC. Its translation: CASSRRKDWGDIQYF.